This TCR beta chain was captured in a study of spatial heterogeneity in lung cancer. Whole-study context: A consistent excess of beta-chain over alpha-chain sequences was detected.

The study, taken as a whole, reports: Relative to follow-up, resection was when ubiquitous expanded tumor TCRs appeared more in blood.

This clonotype occurred many times. Its antigen is unknown. Documented time point: sample taken at primary tumor resection. Unsorted samples of tumor, nontumor lung or frozen PBMC had their whole RNA sequenced. Samples were donated by 72 untreated early-stage non-small cell lung cancer patients. Single TCR cDNA molecules each had their own unique molecular identifier. TCRdb analysed the 5' RACE reads with MiXCR anew, one entry per CDR3 protein. This sample has 20,000 to 25,000 distinct CDR3 sequences, with approximately 4.4% found just once. CDR1 and CDR2 from the germline V gene are SNHLY and FYNNEI. The CDR3 loop spans 13 amino acids. V was cut by 5 bases and J by 1 base, with 8 bases left in between.

The V gene is TRBV2, the J gene TRBJ1-1, with D perhaps matching TRBD1 (6 bases). The sequence came from a male donor with early-stage non-small cell lung cancer. This specimen consisted of PBMCs, obtained at surgery. The CDR3: CASSKQGNTEAFF. CDR3 nucleotide sequence: TGTGCCAGCAGTAAACAGGGGAACACTGAAGCTTTCTTT.